This is a list of T cell receptor beta chains from one sample in a study of OX40 agonist ivuxolimab in advanced cancers. Using immunoSEQ multiplex PCR, the repertoire was profiled, and TCRdb retains in-frame clones only, with some absent. This sample has about 91,000 clones, with roughly 86% found just once. The starting material was CD4+ or CD8+ T cells sorted from blood, obtained in a trial of the OX40 agonist ivuxolimab. Every receptor here comes from an adult with an advanced solid tumor such as melanoma, head and neck, liver or kidney cancer. Each CDR3 is given with its conserved first and last residue. Fields, in order: clone size, V gene, D gene, J gene, CDR3 DNA, CDR3 protein. D genes are given only for firm matches. Size is stated for part of the rows, as once, few or many counts, or as a class when the clone is expanded.

size: -
V: TRBV11-3
D: -
J: TRBJ2-5
DNA: TGTGCCAGCAGCTTAGTTCCCGGTTTTGCGGGGATCAAGACCCAGTACTTC
CDR3: CASSLVPGFAGIKTQYF

size: -
V: TRBV7-9
D: TRBD1
J: TRBJ1-2
DNA: TGTGCCAGCAGCTTCACAGGGGTCGGCTACACCTTC
CDR3: CASSFTGVGYTF

size: -
V: TRBV7-2
D: -
J: TRBJ1-2
DNA: TGTGCCAGCAGCTTAGAATCTGGACAGTACTACACCTTC
CDR3: CASSLESGQYYTF

size: once
V: TRBV5-4
D: TRBD1
J: TRBJ2-7
DNA: TGTGCCAGCAGCCCCGGACAGGGGAGGTACGAGCAGTACTTC
CDR3: CASSPGQGRYEQYF

size: few
V: TRBV6-1
D: -
J: TRBJ2-5
DNA: TGTGCCAGCAGAAAAGAGACCCAGTACTTC
CDR3: CASRKETQYF

size: -
V: TRBV7-8
D: TRBD2
J: TRBJ2-1
DNA: TGTGCCAGCAGCTTTGCCGGGACTAGCGGGAGCCTGTCGTTCTTC
CDR3: CASSFAGTSGSLSFF

size: -
V: TRBV29-1
D: -
J: TRBJ2-3
DNA: TGCAGCGTTGATCTACAGGTGGATACGCAGTATTTT
CDR3: CSVDLQVDTQYF

size: -
V: TRBV5-1
D: TRBD2
J: TRBJ2-1
DNA: TGCGCCAGCAGCTCCGAGGATTGGCTAGCGGGAGTCAATGAGCAGTTCTTC
CDR3: CASSSEDWLAGVNEQFF

size: -
V: TRBV5-1
D: TRBD2
J: TRBJ2-1
DNA: TGCGCCAGCAGCCCCGAACTAGCGGCCTCCTACAATGAGCAGTTCTTC
CDR3: CASSPELAASYNEQFF

size: -
V: TRBV28
D: -
J: TRBJ1-4
DNA: TGTGCCAGCAGTCGGGACGGATCTTGGGAAAAACTGTTTTTT
CDR3: CASSRDGSWEKLFF

size: -
V: TRBV5-1
D: TRBD2
J: TRBJ2-5
DNA: TGCGCCAGCAGCTTAACTAGCGGGGTCCAAGAGACCCAGTACTTC
CDR3: CASSLTSGVQETQYF

size: -
V: TRBV19
D: TRBD1
J: TRBJ2-7
DNA: TGTGCCAGTAGTTTCCGGGACAGGATGTGGGAGCAGTACTTC
CDR3: CASSFRDRMWEQYF

size: -
V: TRBV27
D: -
J: TRBJ1-2
DNA: TGTGCCAGCAGTCCCCAATACAGGGACCCTAACTATGGCTACACCTTC
CDR3: CASSPQYRDPNYGYTF

size: -
V: TRBV5-4
D: -
J: TRBJ2-1
DNA: TGTGCCAGCAGCCCCTGGACAGACAATGAGCAGTTCTTC
CDR3: CASSPWTDNEQFF

size: -
V: TRBV28
D: -
J: TRBJ1-5
DNA: TGTGCCAGCAGCCTATACCAGGGGAGTCAGCCCCAGCATTTT
CDR3: CASSLYQGSQPQHF

size: few
V: TRBV11-3
D: -
J: TRBJ2-3
DNA: TGTGCCAGCAGCTTAGGTGGGAGAACAGATACGCAGTATTTT
CDR3: CASSLGGRTDTQYF

size: -
V: TRBV19
D: -
J: TRBJ2-1
DNA: TGTGCCAGTAGTATTGGGCTAGCGACCTACAATGAGCAGTTCTTC
CDR3: CASSIGLATYNEQFF

size: -
V: TRBV11-3
D: TRBD2
J: TRBJ2-1
DNA: TGTGCCAGCAGCTTTGGGACTAGCGTATCGGGTGAGCAGTTCTTC
CDR3: CASSFGTSVSGEQFF